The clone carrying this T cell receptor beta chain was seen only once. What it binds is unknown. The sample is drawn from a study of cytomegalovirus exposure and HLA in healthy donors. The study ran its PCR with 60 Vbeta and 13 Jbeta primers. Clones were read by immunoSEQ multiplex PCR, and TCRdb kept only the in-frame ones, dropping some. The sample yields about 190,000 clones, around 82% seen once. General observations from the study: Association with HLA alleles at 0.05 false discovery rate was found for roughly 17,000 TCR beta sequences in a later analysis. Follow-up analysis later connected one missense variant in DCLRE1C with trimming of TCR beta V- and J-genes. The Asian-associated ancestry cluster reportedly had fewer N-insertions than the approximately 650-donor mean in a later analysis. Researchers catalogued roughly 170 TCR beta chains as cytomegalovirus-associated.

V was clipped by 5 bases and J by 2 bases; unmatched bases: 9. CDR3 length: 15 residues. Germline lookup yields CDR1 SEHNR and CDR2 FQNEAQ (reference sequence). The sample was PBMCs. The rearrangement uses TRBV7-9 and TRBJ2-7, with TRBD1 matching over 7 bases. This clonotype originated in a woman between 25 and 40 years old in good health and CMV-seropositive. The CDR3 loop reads CASSLTQGIPYEQYF. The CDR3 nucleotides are TGTGCCAGCAGCCTTACACAGGGGATCCCCTACGAGCAGTACTTC.